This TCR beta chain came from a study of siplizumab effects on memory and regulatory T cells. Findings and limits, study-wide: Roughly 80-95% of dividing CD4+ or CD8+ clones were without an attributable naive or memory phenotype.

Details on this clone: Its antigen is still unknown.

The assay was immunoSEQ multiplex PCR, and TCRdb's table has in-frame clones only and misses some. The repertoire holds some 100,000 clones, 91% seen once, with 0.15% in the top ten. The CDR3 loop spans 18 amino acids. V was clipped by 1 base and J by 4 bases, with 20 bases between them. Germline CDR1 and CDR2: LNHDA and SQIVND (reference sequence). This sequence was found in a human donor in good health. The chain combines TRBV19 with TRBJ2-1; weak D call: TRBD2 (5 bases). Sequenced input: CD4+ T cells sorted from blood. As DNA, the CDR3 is TGTGCCAGTAGTATAGGATTTCGCGCGCGCTGGGAGTACAATGAGCAGTTCTTC. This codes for CASSIGFRARWEYNEQFF.